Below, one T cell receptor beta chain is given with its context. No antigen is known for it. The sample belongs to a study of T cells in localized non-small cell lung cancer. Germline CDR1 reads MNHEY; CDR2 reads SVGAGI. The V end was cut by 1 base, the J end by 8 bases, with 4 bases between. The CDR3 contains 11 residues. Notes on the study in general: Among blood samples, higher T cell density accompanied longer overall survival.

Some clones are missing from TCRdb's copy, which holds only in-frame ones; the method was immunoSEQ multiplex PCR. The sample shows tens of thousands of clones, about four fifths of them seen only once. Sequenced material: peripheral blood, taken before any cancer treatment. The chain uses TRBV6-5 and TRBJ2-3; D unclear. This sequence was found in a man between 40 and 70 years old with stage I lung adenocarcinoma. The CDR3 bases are TGTGCCAGCAGTTACTGGGGTACGCAGTATTTT. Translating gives CASSYWGTQYF.